A single sample gave rise to the 23 T cell receptor beta chains below, sequenced in a study of human T cells and chemical hapten exposure (dated by TCRdb to the early 2020s). The label giving this sample's time point can be read as: pre-sensitization, week 0. The treatment or condition label for this specimen denotes: therapeutic diphenylcyclopropenone sensitization with weekly scalp DPC. Library method: RACE. Sequenced using a NextSeq 500. The raw public data were reprocessed by TCRdb itself: fastp quality trimming at Q25, MiXCR clonotype calling, in-frame beta chains only. Rows are unified per CDR3 protein, each entry keeping the most common DNA and genes. In this sample the table shows 95,000 to 150,000 distinct CDR3 sequences, 13% of which occur a single time. The top ten clones comprise 2.8% of the sample. The sequences come from whole blood, collected in connection with sensitization to the hapten diphenylcyclopropenone (DPC). The receptors originated from a woman aged 18-29 years with alopecia areata. Some clones in this sample may be carry-over from other donors' samples.

The chain is built from TRBV5-6 and TRBJ1-1, with D possibly TRBD1 on 6 matching bases. The germline V gene has CDR1 SGHDT and CDR2 YYEEEE. CDR3 length: 15 residues. Trimming left V 2 bases short and J 3 bases short, with 14 bases between. The CDR3 here is CASSFKTGIYTEAFF. In DNA, the CDR3 is TGTGCCAGCAGCTTTAAGACAGGCATCTACACTGAAGCTTTCTTT. The whole variable domain, filled in from reference TRBV5-6 and TRBJ1-1, reads DAGVTQSPTHLIKTRGQQVTLRCSPKSGHDTVSWYQQALGQGPQFIFQYYEEEERQRGNFPDRFSGHQFPNYSSELNVNALLLGDSALYLCASSFKTGIYTEAFFGQGTRLTVV.

There are a few counts of this clonotype. The chain recombines TRBV12-3 or TRBV12-4 with TRBJ2-1; TRBD1 matches at 10 bases. This CDR3 has 16 amino acids. V lost 6 bases and J lost 6; bases outside the gene matches: 11. CDR3 in DNA: TGTGCCAGCAGCCCTGGGACAGGGGCCGGGGGCAATGAGCAGTTCTTC. This sequence encodes CASSPGTGAGGNEQFF.

V gene TRBV5-1 combines with J gene TRBJ2-7; D may be TRBD2 (6 bases). The ends were cut back, 4 bases at V and 6 bases at J, with 11 bases in the middle. The V gene's germline CDR1 is SGHRS and CDR2 YFSETQ. There are 12 residues in the CDR3. The CDR3 protein is CASSVRGFEQYF. CDR3 coding DNA: TGCGCCAGCAGCGTTCGGGGGTTCGAGCAGTACTTC.

This clonotype was seen repeatedly, ten times or more. The DNA of the CDR3 is TGTGCCAGCAGCTTAGGGGGCAGAACCTATGGCTACACCTTC. Protein product: CASSLGGRTYGYTF. The J gene is TRBJ1-2, the V gene TRBV11-2; tentative D call: TRBD1 (5 bases). This CDR3 spans 14 amino acids. V was shortened by 1 base and J by 4 bases, with 10 bases between the two germline ends. Germline V gives CDR1 SGHAT, CDR2 FQNNGV. Supplemented by reference TRBV11-2 and TRBJ1-2, the full variable domain reads EAGVAQSPRYKIIEKRQSVAFWCNPISGHATLYWYQQILGQGPKLLIQFQNNGVVDDSQLPKDRFSAERLKGVDSTLKIQPAKLEDSAVYLCASSLGGRTYGYTFGSGTRLTVV.

This clonotype was counted a few times. This rearrangement joins TRBV29-1 to TRBJ1-2, with D possibly being TRBD1 (6 bases). CDR3 length equals 13 residues. The germline gives CDR1 SQVTM, CDR2 ANQGSEA. V was cut by 0 bases and J by 5 bases, with 10 bases left in between. The CDR3 nucleotides are TGCAGCGTTGAAGAACAGGGATGGTATGGCTACACCTTC. This gives the protein CSVEEQGWYGYTF.

This clonotype was seen at least ten times. V gene TRBV7-2 combines with J gene TRBJ2-4; 8 bases are a match to TRBD2. Germline CDR1 reads SGHTA; CDR2 reads FQGNSA. Trimming removed 1 base from V and 7 bases from J; junction bases left unmatched: 6. This CDR3 region has 15 residues. The CDR3 reads CASSLGVAGNNIQYF. DNA of the CDR3: TGTGCCAGCAGCTTAGGGGTAGCGGGGAATAACATTCAGTACTTC. The full variable domain, its missing parts supplied by reference TRBV7-2 and TRBJ2-4, is GAGVSQSPSNKVTEKGKDVELRCDPISGHTALYWYRQSLGQGLEFLIYFQGNSAPDKSGLPSDRFSAERTGGSVSTLTIQRTQQEDSAVYLCASSLGVAGNNIQYFGAGTRLSVL.

This chain uses TRBV29-1 with TRBJ2-7; 12 bases agree with TRBD1. Germline V gene sequence: CDR1 SQVTM, CDR2 ANQGSEA. V gave up 3 bases and J gave up 2 bases; unmatched junction bases: 5. This CDR3 contains 15 residues. CDR3 nucleotides: TGCAGCGTTGAGGTGCGGGACAGGGGGCCCTACGAGCAGTACTTC. This gives the protein CSVEVRDRGPYEQYF.

This chain joins TRBV11-2 and TRBJ2-3; 7 bases agree with TRBD1. J was trimmed by 3 bases and V by 5 bases; bases with no gene match: 8. Germline CDR1 is SGHAT and CDR2 is FQNNGV. CDR3 length: 15 residues. In DNA form, the CDR3 reads TGTGCCAGCAGCCTTAGTGCAGGGGGAACAGATACGCAGTATTTT. Its translation is CASSLSAGGTDTQYF.

This chain links TRBV11-1 with TRBJ2-1; TRBD1 aligns across 8 bases. Germline V gives CDR1 SGHAT, CDR2 FQDESV (reference sequence). This CDR3 contains 16 residues. With 3 bases clipped from V and 3 bases from J, the junction kept 7 bases outside the gene matches. In DNA, the CDR3 is TGTGCCAGCAGCTTGGGGACAGGAGGCATCTACAATGAGCAGTTCTTC. It is translated as CASSLGTGGIYNEQFF.

This clonotype was detected only a few times. The chain carries TRBV18 and TRBJ2-5, with a tentative D call TRBD2 (6 bases). The CDR3 extends over 13 amino acids. V was trimmed by 3 bases and J by 2 bases, leaving 7 bases between them. From germline, CDR1 is KGHSH and CDR2 LQKENI. The CDR3 nucleotides read TGTGCCAGCTCACCTGCGGGGCAAGAGACCCAGTACTTC. Translating it yields CASSPAGQETQYF.

The chain recombines TRBV7-2 with TRBJ1-5; unclear D gene. In germline, CDR1 is SGHTA, CDR2 FQGNSA. Trimming left V 5 bases short and J 7 bases short, with 12 bases between. CDR3 length: 13 residues. The CDR3, as DNA: TGTGCCAGCAGCACGACAAACGGCCAGCCCCAGCATTTT. It is translated as CASSTTNGQPQHF.

The chain carries TRBV7-3 and TRBJ2-5; D might be TRBD1 (5 bases). The germline gives CDR1 SGHTA, CDR2 FQGTGA. CDR3 length: 14 amino acids. Trimming removed 0 bases from V and 5 bases from J, with 10 bases in between. This CDR3 reads CASSLTAGQETQYF. The CDR3 DNA reads TGTGCCAGCAGCTTAACAGCAGGGCAGGAGACCCAGTACTTC.

Only a few counts were recorded for this clonotype. The chain recombines TRBV7-2 with TRBJ1-5; 9 nucleotides match TRBD1. The CDR3 is 14 residues long. Germline loops: CDR1 SGHTA, CDR2 FQGNSA. Germline trimming cut 4 bases from V and 7 bases from J; bases unmatched to any gene: 5. CDR3 loop: CASSSGTGQQPQHF. The DNA of the CDR3 is TGTGCCAGCAGCTCTGGGACAGGGCAGCAGCCCCAGCATTTT.

V gene TRBV7-9 combines with J gene TRBJ2-7; D unresolved. Deletions cut 1 base from V and 2 bases from J, with 9 bases between. CDR1 is SEHNR and CDR2 is FQNEAQ in the germline V gene (reference sequence). CDR3 length equals 14 residues. CDR3 amino acids: CASSLGQETYEQYF. CDR3 DNA sequence: TGTGCCAGCAGCTTAGGTCAGGAAACCTACGAGCAGTACTTC.

The chain's CDR3 is CASRDRAPSYEQYF. The DNA of the CDR3 is TGTGCCAGCAGAGACAGGGCACCTTCCTACGAGCAGTACTTC. The chain uses TRBV28 and TRBJ2-7, with 7 bases lining up with TRBD1. Trimming took 6 bases from V and 1 from J; bases not matched to a gene: 6. This CDR3 comprises 14 residues. CDR1 and CDR2 (germline): MDHEN, SYDVKM.

The sample holds a few counts of this clonotype. The rearrangement links TRBV5-1 to TRBJ2-5, with 14 nucleotides matching TRBD2. With V trimmed by 4 bases and J by 4 bases, 3 bases remained unmatched. The CDR3 contains 15 residues. Germline V gene data show CDR1 as SGHRS and CDR2 as YFSETQ. The CDR3 DNA sequence: TGCGCCAGCAGCCTTGGGACTAGCGGGGGAGAGACCCAGTACTTC. Protein product: CASSLGTSGGETQYF.

In the case of this clonotype: One junction end disagrees with the germline gene, perhaps due to a read error. The genes are TRBV20-1 and TRBJ1-1; 12 bases line up with TRBD1. The CDR3 is 16 amino acids. Germline V gene sequence: CDR1 DFQATT, CDR2 SNEGSKA (reference sequence). The CDR3 nucleotides are TGCAGTGCTGGAGACCCGGGACAGGGGGCGGACACTGAAGCTTTCTTT. Protein sequence: CSAGDPGQGADTEAFF.

The genes are TRBV29-1 and TRBJ1-2, with D uncertain. There are 11 residues in the CDR3. CDR1 and CDR2 from the germline V gene are SQVTM and ANQGSEA. The V gene lost 4 bases and the J gene lost 5 bases, with 8 bases spanning the gap. CDR3 residues: CSVGRKYGYTF. DNA for the CDR3: TGCAGCGTTGGACGGAAGTATGGCTACACCTTC.

This clonotype was found a few times. The V gene is TRBV5-6, the J gene TRBJ1-2, with D maybe TRBD1 (5 bases). Germline assignment: CDR1 SGHDT and CDR2 YYEEEE. V was shortened by 0 bases and J by 4 bases, with 13 bases between the two germline ends. The CDR3 runs to 15 residues. CDR3: CASSLETGAPYGYTF. The CDR3, as DNA: TGTGCCAGCAGCTTGGAAACAGGAGCTCCCTATGGCTACACCTTC. The variable domain in full, with the rest retrieved from reference TRBV5-6 and TRBJ1-2, is DAGVTQSPTHLIKTRGQQVTLRCSPKSGHDTVSWYQQALGQGPQFIFQYYEEEERQRGNFPDRFSGHQFPNYSSELNVNALLLGDSALYLCASSLETGAPYGYTFGSGTRLTVV.

This chain joins TRBV7-9 and TRBJ1-6, with 9 bases lining up with TRBD1. The CDR3 loop spans 15 amino acids. Trimming cost V 4 bases and J 7 bases; bases outside gene matches: 5. The germline gives CDR1 SEHNR, CDR2 FQNEAQ (reference sequence). CDR3 region: CASSSGQGPNSPLHF. DNA for the CDR3: TGTGCCAGCAGCTCGGGACAGGGACCCAATTCACCCCTCCACTTT.

This clonotype has more than one count but fewer than ten. This sequence joins TRBV7-2 and TRBJ2-7, with 10 bases lining up with TRBD1. From germline, CDR1 is SGHTA and CDR2 FQGNSA. CDR3 length equals 15 residues. J lost 4 bases, V lost 5 bases, and 8 bases had no gene match. The CDR3 spells CASSRQTGGEYEQYF. Written as DNA, the CDR3 is TGTGCCAGCAGCCGTCAGACAGGGGGCGAATACGAGCAGTACTTC.

This clonotype appeared many times. The chain is built from TRBV18 and TRBJ1-5; D is unclear. Germline CDR1 is KGHSH and CDR2 is LQKENI. The CDR3 is 13 residues long. The V end was cut by 2 bases, the J end by 3 bases, with 5 bases between. The CDR3 coding sequence is TGTGCCAGCTCACCAGGGCCCAATCAGCCCCAGCATTTT. It translates to CASSPGPNQPQHF. Full variable domain (rest looked up from reference TRBV18 and TRBJ1-5): NAGVMQNPRHLVRRRGQEARLRCSPMKGHSHVYWYRQLPEEGLKFMVYLQKENIIDESGMPKERFSAEFPKEGPSILRIQQVVRGDSAAYFCASSPGPNQPQHFGDGTRLSIL.

The chain couples TRBV11-3 to TRBJ2-3; D may be TRBD2 (7 bases). Trimming removed 2 bases from V and 2 bases from J, with 14 bases in between. Germline V gives CDR1 SGHNT, CDR2 YENEEA. CDR3 length: 16 residues. The CDR3 protein is CASSLTGGGATDTQYF. The CDR3 nucleotides read TGTGCCAGCAGCTTAACCGGAGGGGGGGCCACAGATACGCAGTATTTT.